This T cell receptor beta chain was sequenced for a study of blood T cell repertoires in COVID-19. Background on the study: COVID-19 samples, acute and convalescent, were from the United States, Italy and Spain. From T cells, B-cell-depleted T cells, or PBMCs came the material, which was cDNA or gDNA.

This CDR3 region has 15 residues. Germline values: CDR1 MNHEY, CDR2 SVGAGI. Trimming at V came to 7 bases and at J to 7 bases, leaving 8 bases not matched to a gene. Produced via immunoSEQ multiplex PCR; TCRdb's table is partial and in-frame only. The sample has around 62,000 clones, 80% to 95% seen once. Material for sequencing was peripheral blood. This TCR was sampled from a man in his 70s with active COVID-19. The rearrangement links TRBV6-5 to TRBJ1-6; 9 nucleotides agree with TRBD1. The CDR3 nucleotides are TGTGCCAGCAAGGGACAGGGCGAAAGGAATTCACCCCTCCACTTT. This sequence encodes CASKGQGERNSPLHF.